The next 27 T cell receptor beta chains were all read from a single sample in a study of OX40 agonist ivuxolimab in advanced cancers. TCRdb's table, derived via immunoSEQ multiplex PCR, lists solely in-frame clones and lacks some. The profile covers over 15,000 clones, with 60% to 85% appearing a single time and around 33% taken by the ten largest. The sample consisted of CD4+ or CD8+ T cells sorted from blood, taken in a trial of the OX40 agonist ivuxolimab. These receptors came from an adult with an advanced solid tumor such as melanoma, head and neck, liver or kidney cancer.

This clone was seen just once. V and J are TRBV28 and TRBJ1-1, with unresolved D. The CDR3 is 11 residues long. Between the trimmed V and J ends, which lost 3 bases and 3 bases, there was a span of 2 bases. Germline V gene sequence: CDR1 MDHEN, CDR2 SYDVKM. CDR3 sequence reads: CASSFHTEAFF. The CDR3, as DNA: TGTGCCAGCAGTTTTCACACTGAAGCTTTCTTT.

The chain uses TRBV28 and TRBJ2-1, with 13 bases aligning to TRBD2. The CDR3 totals 22 residues. V lost 3 bases, J lost 0 bases, and 17 bases stayed unmatched. CDR1 MDHEN and CDR2 SYDVKM come from the germline V gene. The chain's CDR3 is CASSLPAPTSGGANSSYNEQFF. DNA for the CDR3: TGTGCCAGCAGTTTGCCTGCCCCAACTAGCGGGGGGGCCAATAGCTCCTACAATGAGCAGTTCTTC.

This clone was seen more than once but under ten times. J is TRBJ2-7 and V is TRBV2; D unresolved. The V and J ends lost 4 bases and 11 bases respectively, with 15 bases between them. Germline V lookup: CDR1 SNHLY, CDR2 FYNNEI. CDR3 length: 12 amino acids. CDR3 sequence reads: CASSVTGGEEYF. In nucleotides, the CDR3 is TGTGCCAGCAGTGTTACCGGTGGAGAGGAGTACTTC.

The gene calls are TRBV27 and TRBJ1-1; unclear D gene. V dropped 3 bases and J dropped 6 bases, with 5 bases sitting between them. This CDR3 comprises 11 residues. CDR1 is MNHEY, CDR2 SMNVEV, per germline (reference sequence). The CDR3 DNA follows: TGTGCCAGCAGTTTCGGTGCTGAAGCTTTCTTT. This translates into CASSFGAEAFF.

J is TRBJ2-2 and V is TRBV30, with D uncertain. The V gene's germline CDR1 is GTSNPN and CDR2 SVGIG (reference sequence). This CDR3 has 10 amino acids. V was clipped by 6 bases and J by 6 bases, with 5 bases between them. The chain's CDR3 is CACDAGELFF. The CDR3 nucleotides read TGTGCCTGCGACGCCGGGGAGCTGTTTTTT.

This clone was observed once. The V call is TRBV6-5, the J call TRBJ1-1, with unresolved D. The length of the CDR3 is 15 residues. V lost 0 bases to trimming and J lost 0 bases, with 8 bases between them. Per germline, CDR1 MNHEY and CDR2 SVGAGI. This CDR3 is CASSYSRLLNTEAFF. CDR3 DNA sequence: TGTGCCAGCAGTTACTCGAGACTCCTGAACACTGAAGCTTTCTTT.

The DNA for the CDR3 is TGTGCCAGCAGTTTCGGACATTTTTCCTACGAGCAGTACTTC. Residues: CASSFGHFSYEQYF. This chain connects TRBV27 to TRBJ2-7, with a possible D match to TRBD1 (5 bases). CDR1 is MNHEY, CDR2 SMNVEV, per germline (reference sequence). Trimming pared 3 bases from V and 1 base from J, leaving 10 bases between. The CDR3 is 14 residues long.

The chain employs TRBV4-1 and TRBJ2-2, with 7 bases matching TRBD1. The CDR3 length is 14 residues. J gave up 4 bases and V 8 bases, and 7 bases lay outside the gene matches. Germline V gives CDR1 MGHRA, CDR2 YSYEKL. CDR3 in amino acids: CASALYRGTGELFF. For the CDR3, the DNA is TGCGCCAGCGCTCTTTACAGGGGCACCGGGGAGCTGTTTTTT.

J is TRBJ1-5 and V is TRBV5-5; D uncertain. CDR1 SGHKS and CDR2 YYEKEE come from the germline V gene (reference sequence). The CDR3 spans 14 residues. Between the trimmed V and J ends, which lost 4 bases and 4 bases, there was a span of 12 bases. CDR3 protein: CASSRGTVNQPQHF. The CDR3, as DNA: TGTGCCAGCAGCCGAGGAACAGTTAATCAGCCCCAGCATTTT.

This rearrangement joins TRBV5-4 to TRBJ2-7; D gene unclear. This CDR3 comprises 13 residues. V lost 3 bases to trimming and J lost 2 bases, with 9 bases between them. Germline V gene lookup returns CDR1 SGHNT and CDR2 YYREEE (reference sequence). The DNA for the CDR3 is TGTGCCAGCAGCTCGGCGCTCACCTACGAGCAGTACTTC. The encoded protein is CASSSALTYEQYF.

A remark on this clone: A read error may produce the germline difference seen at one junction end. The rearrangement links TRBV30 to TRBJ2-2, with TRBD2 identical over 13 bases. The CDR3 spans 18 residues. Germline V CDR1 and CDR2: GTSNPN, SVGIG (reference sequence). The CDR3 DNA is TGTGCCTGGGGTGTCCGGACTAGCGGGGGCAGGAACACCGGGGAGCTGTTTTTT. As protein: CAWGVRTSGGRNTGELFF.

The CDR3 region has the DNA TGTGCCAGTAGCCTACAGGGGACCCACTATGGCTACACCTTC. This translates into CASSLQGTHYGYTF. This chain uses TRBV19 with TRBJ1-2; 7 nucleotides align to TRBD1. J lost 3 bases, V lost 6 bases, and 7 bases had no gene match. CDR3 size: 14 residues. CDR1 LNHDA and CDR2 SQIVND come from the germline V gene (reference sequence).

This chain connects TRBV4-1 to TRBJ1-2, with D possibly being TRBD1 (6 bases). Germline-derived CDR1 and CDR2 are MGHRA and YSYEKL. Trimming shortened V by 0 bases and J by 8 bases, and 19 bases separated the two germline ends. CDR3 length: 16 amino acids. The CDR3 DNA reads TGCGCCAGCAGCCAAGATCTCGGGCACAGGGTGGGAGGCTACACCTTC. Protein sequence: CASSQDLGHRVGGYTF.

V and J are TRBV5-6 and TRBJ2-3, with no clear D. Germline V gives CDR1 SGHDT, CDR2 YYEEEE. Trimming cost V 0 bases and J 10 bases, with 18 bases left between them. The CDR3 consists of 15 residues. The CDR3 region has the DNA TGTGCCAGCAGCTTGGCCGCCTTGGTCCGGCGATCGCAGTATTTT. Amino acids: CASSLAALVRRSQYF.

The sample holds one count of this clone. This chain joins TRBV5-1 and TRBJ2-1, with D possibly TRBD1 on 6 matching bases. The V and J ends lost 4 bases and 0 bases respectively, with 11 bases between them. Per germline, CDR1 SGHRS and CDR2 YFSETQ. The CDR3 extends over 15 amino acids. CDR3 in DNA: TGCGCCAGCAGCACCGGACAGAGCTCCTACAATGAGCAGTTCTTC. Translating gives CASSTGQSSYNEQFF.

This clone was recorded only once. The chain carries TRBV12-5 and TRBJ1-1; D is undetermined. Germline V gene sequence: CDR1 LGHNT, CDR2 FRNRAP. Trimming removed 6 bases from V and 2 bases from J, with 13 bases in between. The CDR3 spans 14 residues. The CDR3 protein is CASGEYNSNTEAFF. CDR3 nucleotide sequence: TGTGCTAGTGGGGAGTATAACAGTAACACTGAAGCTTTCTTT.

This clone was seen a single time. The genes are TRBV25-1 and TRBJ1-2, with a weak D call TRBD1 (6 bases). V was trimmed by 7 bases and J by 2 bases, leaving 11 bases between them. This CDR3 contains 13 residues. Germline V lookup: CDR1 MGHDK, CDR2 SYGVNS. CDR3 region: CASKKRGNYGYTF. The CDR3 nucleotides read TGTGCCAGCAAGAAGAGGGGGAACTATGGCTACACCTTC.

This clone has a single count. This chain connects TRBV30 to TRBJ1-4; perhaps TRBD1 as D (6 bases). This CDR3 has 13 residues. CDR1 is GTSNPN and CDR2 is SVGIG in the germline V gene (reference sequence). Deletions cut 3 bases from V and 8 bases from J, with 13 bases between. CDR3 coding DNA: TGTGCCTGGAGGGCCCTGACAGGAGAAAAACTGTTTTTT. The encoded protein is CAWRALTGEKLFF.

On this clone itself: The DNA is left out, because the CDR3 cannot be placed on it with certainty; the CDR3 is given as TCRdb lists it. This rearrangement joins TRBV29-1 to TRBJ1-1. The CDR3 length is 13 residues, termini included. CDR1 is SQVTM and CDR2 is ANQGSEA in the germline V gene. The CDR3 protein is CSVVGPGYTEAFF.

This clone occurred a few times. The chain is built from TRBV7-3 and TRBJ1-2, with D possibly being TRBD1 (5 bases). Germline CDR1 reads SGHTA; CDR2 reads FQGTGA. V dropped 5 bases and J dropped 5 bases, with 21 bases sitting between them. This CDR3 region has 16 residues. The CDR3 sequence is CASSPSHSGTEYGYTF. DNA of the CDR3: TGTGCCAGCAGCCCCAGTCACTCCGGGACGGAATATGGCTACACCTTC.

This sequence joins TRBV5-6 and TRBJ1-2; 7 nucleotides align to TRBD1. Germline V gene sequence: CDR1 SGHDT, CDR2 YYEEEE. The CDR3 sequence is 12 residues long. V trimming: 0 bases; J trimming: 8 bases; junction bases outside the gene matches: 1. CDR3 in amino acids: CASSLGGGGYTF. The CDR3 DNA reads as TGTGCCAGCAGCTTGGGAGGGGGCGGCTACACCTTC.

The chain is built from TRBV28 and TRBJ2-5, with TRBD1 matching 8 bases. Per germline, CDR1 MDHEN and CDR2 SYDVKM. The CDR3 has 13 amino acids. The ends lost 10 bases at V and 5 bases at J; junction bases unmatched: 9. The CDR3 spells CATEQGAMETQYF. DNA for the CDR3: TGTGCCACCGAGCAGGGGGCGATGGAGACCCAGTACTTC.

The rearrangement links TRBV4-3 to TRBJ1-5; the D gene is possibly TRBD1 (5 bases). This CDR3 is 14 amino acids long. With 6 bases removed from V and 4 bases from J, the gap between germline ends came to 13 bases. CDR1 is LGHNA, CDR2 YSLEER, per germline. The CDR3 loop reads CASSKGSENQPQHF. CDR3 bases: TGCGCCAGCAGTAAGGGGTCCGAAAATCAGCCCCAGCATTTT.

CDR3 loop: CASSLKGGTPYEQYF. CDR3 nucleotide sequence: TGTGCCAGCAGTTTAAAGGGGGGGACTCCCTACGAGCAGTACTTC. The chain joins TRBV27 to TRBJ2-7, with a possible D match to TRBD2 (7 bases). V lost 2 bases, J lost 2 bases, and 13 bases lay in between. Germline-derived CDR1 and CDR2 are MNHEY and SMNVEV (reference sequence). This CDR3 comprises 15 residues.

The chain recombines TRBV19 with TRBJ2-2; the D gene is possibly TRBD1 (5 bases). This CDR3 is 15 amino acids long. Germline V lookup: CDR1 LNHDA, CDR2 SQIVND (reference sequence). V lost 6 bases to trimming and J lost 0 bases, with 11 bases between them. The CDR3 DNA follows: TGTGCCAGTAGCCGAATAGGGGCGAACACCGGGGAGCTGTTTTTT. It is translated as CASSRIGANTGELFF.

The rearrangement joins TRBV7-9 to TRBJ2-5; D tentatively reads TRBD1 or TRBD2 (5 bases each). TRBJ2-7 explains the end of the DNA better; the J call may be wrong. Germline loops: CDR1 SEHNR, CDR2 FQNEAQ (reference sequence). The CDR3 loop spans 14 amino acids. The CDR3 DNA reads as TGTGCCAGCAGCACCGGGACCGAACCCTACGAGCAGTACTTC. This sequence encodes CASSTGTEPYEQYF.

This chain uses TRBV29-1 with TRBJ2-1; maybe TRBD2 (5 bases). The CDR3 extends over 13 amino acids. Trimming stripped 6 bases from V and 7 bases from J, with 16 bases between. CDR1 is SQVTM, CDR2 ANQGSEA, per germline. The CDR3 loop is CSVVTGLGNEQFF. The CDR3 nucleotides read TGCAGCGTCGTAACGGGATTGGGGAATGAGCAGTTCTTC.